What follows are 30 T cell receptor beta chains derived from one specimen sequenced in a study of blood T cell repertoires in COVID-19. Assay used: immunoSEQ multiplex PCR; TCRdb lists only in-frame clones, some missing. The sample carries around 79,000 clones, around 89% recorded once. Sequences were obtained from peripheral blood. These receptor sequences come from a man aged 70 or older with active or convalescent COVID-19.

The chain joins TRBV10-3 to TRBJ1-5, with TRBD1 matching over 7 bases. The V gene end was trimmed by 3 bases and the J gene end by 7 bases; junction bases not matched to a gene: 6. Germline lookup yields CDR1 ENHRY and CDR2 SYGVKD. This CDR3 spans 14 amino acids. CDR3 in DNA: TGTGCCATCAGTGAAGAGGGGGCTGGGCAGCCCCAGCATTTT. Protein product: CAISEEGAGQPQHF.

The rearrangement joins TRBV5-3 to TRBJ1-2, with a tentative D call TRBD1 (5 bases). TRBV5-3 qualifies as an ORF whose function is uncertain. This CDR3 has 16 amino acids. V shed 1 base and J shed 8 bases, with 21 bases lying between them. The CDR3 sequence is CARSLSHRSLFGGYTF. The CDR3 DNA reads TGTGCCAGAAGCTTGTCGCACAGGTCGTTGTTTGGAGGCTACACCTTC.

The gene calls are TRBV7-6 and TRBJ1-1; D is possibly TRBD1 (5 bases). V was shortened by 1 base and J by 1 base, with 7 bases between the two germline ends. Germline CDR1 SGHVS, CDR2 FNYEAQ. CDR3 length equals 14 residues. CDR3 nucleotides: TGTGCCAGCAGCTTAGTGACAGCGAACACTGAAGCTTTCTTT. It yields the protein CASSLVTANTEAFF. The full variable domain, rest sourced from reference TRBV7-6 and TRBJ1-1, is GAGVSQSPRYKVTKRGQDVALRCDPISGHVSLYWYRQALGQGPEFLTYFNYEAQQDKSGLPNDRFSAERPEGSISTLTIQRTEQRDSAMYRCASSLVTANTEAFFGQGTRLTVV.

This chain joins TRBV7-9 and TRBJ1-4; a possible D gene is TRBD1 (5 bases). The CDR3 extends over 15 amino acids. Trimming removed 5 bases at V and 3 bases at J, with 13 bases between. CDR1 is SEHNR, CDR2 FQNEAQ, per germline (reference sequence). The CDR3 bases are TGTGCCAGCAGCGCGCAGGGATTAGCTAATGAAAAACTGTTTTTT. This translates into CASSAQGLANEKLFF. Full variable domain (remainder filled in from reference TRBV7-9 and TRBJ1-4): DTGVSQNPRHKITKRGQNVTFRCDPISEHNRLYWYRQTLGQGPEFLTYFQNEAQLEKSRLLSDRFSAERPKGSFSTLEIQRTEQGDSAMYLCASSAQGLANEKLFFGSGTQLSVL.

The count of this clone is one. The chain uses TRBV10-2 and TRBJ1-1; D is undetermined. Germline V gene lookup returns CDR1 WSHSY and CDR2 SAAADI. Trimming pared 0 bases from V and 1 base from J, leaving 6 bases between. The CDR3 runs 14 residues. CDR3 sequence: CASSESRENTEAFF. The CDR3 DNA is TGCGCCAGCAGTGAGTCGAGGGAGAACACTGAAGCTTTCTTT.

The chain employs TRBV20-1 and TRBJ2-3, with D perhaps matching TRBD1 (6 bases). The CDR3 sequence is 15 residues long. Deletions cut 3 bases from V and 0 bases from J, with 13 bases between. Per the germline V gene, CDR1 is DFQATT and CDR2 is SNEGSKA (reference sequence). In DNA, the CDR3 is TGCAGTGCTAGTCCCGGGACAACTAGCACAGATACGCAGTATTTT. The encoded protein is CSASPGTTSTDTQYF.

The CDR3 spells CASSRGQRNTEAFF. CDR3 bases: TGTGCCAGCAGCAGGGGACAGCGGAACACTGAAGCTTTCTTT. The chain employs TRBV7-3 and TRBJ1-1, with 7 nucleotides matching TRBD1. This CDR3 has 14 residues. Germline lookup yields CDR1 SGHTA and CDR2 FQGTGA. V lost 5 bases to trimming and J lost 1 base; unmatched junction nucleotides: 4.

This rearrangement joins TRBV5-1 to TRBJ1-6; TRBD1 might be the D (6 bases). The V gene lost 1 base and the J gene lost 5 bases, with 13 bases spanning the gap. The CDR3 is 16 residues long. Germline CDR1 SGHRS, CDR2 YFSETQ. The CDR3 loop reads CASSLRAGADNSPLHF. In DNA form, the CDR3 reads TGCGCCAGCAGCTTGAGGGCAGGGGCGGATAATTCACCCCTCCACTTT.

This clone is a singleton in its sample. The chain recombines TRBV27 with TRBJ1-5; D is possibly TRBD1 (6 bases). There are 14 residues in the CDR3. From germline, CDR1 is MNHEY and CDR2 SMNVEV (reference sequence). The V end was cut by 5 bases, the J end by 4 bases, with 12 bases between. The CDR3 region is CASSLGHPNQPQHF. The CDR3 coding sequence is TGTGCCAGCAGTCTGGGACACCCGAATCAGCCCCAGCATTTT.

The table lists this clone with a few counts. The chain has TRBV3-1 (or the pseudogene TRBV3-2) and TRBJ2-1, with D maybe TRBD1 (6 bases). The CDR3 is made up of 16 amino acids. Deletions cut 3 bases from V and 0 bases from J, with 12 bases between. CDR1 is LGHDT, CDR2 YNNKEL, per germline (reference sequence). CDR3 DNA sequence: TGTGCCAGCAGCCACCGAGGGACAAGCTCCTACAATGAGCAGTTCTTC. It translates to CASSHRGTSSYNEQFF.

This clone occurred once. This chain connects TRBV2 to TRBJ2-2; 9 nucleotides agree with TRBD2. The CDR3 is 14 residues long. The ends lost 10 bases at V and 5 bases at J; junction bases unmatched: 8. Looked up from germline, CDR1 is SNHLY and CDR2 is FYNNEI. The CDR3 sequence is CATEREALTGELFF. In nucleotides, the CDR3 is TGTGCCACAGAGCGGGAGGCCCTAACCGGGGAGCTGTTTTTT.

The chain joins TRBV30 to TRBJ1-3; TRBD1 agrees at 9 bases. With V trimmed by 1 base and J by 0 bases, 4 bases remained unmatched. This CDR3 comprises 16 residues. The germline gives CDR1 GTSNPN, CDR2 SVGIG (reference sequence). The CDR3 coding sequence is TGTGCCTGGAGTGAGGGACAGGGCATCTCTGGAAACACCATATATTTT. Protein product: CAWSEGQGISGNTIYF.

The CDR3 is CAWSVGGGGQPQHF. CDR3 nucleotides: TGTGCCTGGAGTGTAGGGGGGGGCGGTCAGCCCCAGCATTTT. The chain recombines TRBV30 with TRBJ1-5, with D perhaps TRBD1 (6 bases). CDR1 GTSNPN and CDR2 SVGIG come from the germline V gene (reference sequence). Deletions cut 0 bases from V and 6 bases from J, with 12 bases between. This CDR3 is 14 amino acids long.

In nucleotides, the CDR3 is TGTGCCTGCAGGGTGAACACTGAAGCTTTCTTT. Translated: CACRVNTEAFF. The J gene is TRBJ1-1, the V gene TRBV30; D is perhaps TRBD1 (5 bases). Germline assignment: CDR1 GTSNPN and CDR2 SVGIG (reference sequence). V dropped 6 bases and J dropped 0 bases, with 5 bases sitting between them. This CDR3 is built from 11 residues.

The chain is built from TRBV9 and TRBJ2-2; the D is unclear. This CDR3 is 13 amino acids long. The germline gives CDR1 SGDLS, CDR2 YYNGEE. Deletions cut 1 base from V and 5 bases from J, with 6 bases between. For the CDR3, the DNA is TGTGCCAGCAGCGTAACGGGTACCGGGGAGCTGTTTTTT. This gives the protein CASSVTGTGELFF. The full variable domain, rest sourced from reference TRBV9 and TRBJ2-2, is DSGVTQTPKHLITATGQRVTLRCSPRSGDLSVYWYQQSLDQGLQFLIQYYNGEERAKGNILERFSAQQFPDLHSELNLSSLELGDSALYFCASSVTGTGELFFGEGSRLTVL.

A single count supports this clone. The chain employs TRBV28 and TRBJ2-7, with a weak D call TRBD2 (7 bases). Per germline, CDR1 MDHEN and CDR2 SYDVKM. The CDR3 contains 18 residues. Trimming stripped 6 bases from V and 5 bases from J, with 29 bases between. The CDR3, as DNA: TGTGCCAGCAGCCACCAAGACCAAAGGGGGAGGGGGGCGAACGAGCAGTACTTC. Translating gives CASSHQDQRGRGANEQYF.

The chain uses TRBV6-4 and TRBJ1-5, with 7 bases aligning to TRBD1. The germline gives CDR1 MRHNA, CDR2 SNTAGT. The CDR3 length is 16 residues. The V and J ends lost 2 bases and 2 bases, in that order; junction bases with no gene match: 6. The CDR3 loop is CASSDGHRGGNQPQHF. CDR3 bases: TGTGCCAGCAGTGACGGTCACAGGGGAGGCAATCAGCCCCAGCATTTT.

The chain joins TRBV18 to TRBJ1-1, with a tentative D call TRBD1 (5 bases). Trimming cost V 2 bases and J 4 bases, with 11 bases left between them. This CDR3 spans 14 amino acids. Per the germline V gene, CDR1 is KGHSH and CDR2 is LQKENI. CDR3: CASSPEAGRTEAFF. CDR3 bases: TGTGCCAGCTCACCAGAAGCGGGGCGCACTGAAGCTTTCTTT.

This chain connects TRBV7-2 to TRBJ1-3, with 7 bases matching TRBD1. The V gene's germline CDR1 is SGHTA and CDR2 FQGNSA. This CDR3 is built from 18 residues. Trimming at V came to 1 base and at J to 0 bases, leaving 9 bases not matched to a gene. The CDR3 reads CASSLVPPRQGSGNTIYF. As DNA, the CDR3 is TGTGCCAGCAGCTTAGTTCCCCCTCGACAGGGCTCTGGAAACACCATATATTTT.

The chain joins TRBV2 to TRBJ1-2; a weak D match, TRBD1 (5 bases). The CDR3 has 14 residues. From germline, CDR1 is SNHLY and CDR2 FYNNEI. The V and J ends lost 6 bases and 4 bases respectively, with 15 bases between them. The CDR3 region is CASSGGPAGYGYTF. Written as DNA, the CDR3 is TGTGCCAGCAGCGGGGGACCGGCGGGCTATGGCTACACCTTC.

This clone was observed a handful of times. The gene calls are TRBV30 and TRBJ2-3, with 8 bases fitting TRBD1. CDR1 and CDR2 (germline): GTSNPN, SVGIG (reference sequence). V was clipped by 3 bases and J by 3 bases; unmatched bases: 8. The CDR3 extends over 15 amino acids. The CDR3 region has the DNA TGTGCCTGGAGGGCAGCAGACAGGGGTACAGATACGCAGTATTTT. The encoded protein is CAWRAADRGTDTQYF.

This clone appeared once. The chain has TRBV5-1 and TRBJ1-2; 8 bases are shared with TRBD1. Germline-derived CDR1 and CDR2 are SGHRS and YFSETQ. CDR3 length equals 16 residues. Losses at the gene ends were 0 bases for V and 6 bases for J; bases not matched to a gene: 10. The CDR3: CASSLEARTGTDGYTF. The CDR3 DNA reads TGCGCCAGCAGCTTGGAGGCACGGACAGGGACGGATGGCTACACCTTC.

A note on this clone: Mismatch with germline at one junction end may stem from a read error. This chain uses TRBV27 with TRBJ2-1; 9 bases are shared with TRBD2. CDR3 length: 15 residues. Germline CDR1 is MNHEY and CDR2 is SMNVEV (reference sequence). CDR3 residues: CAGSLGTSSLNEQFF. The CDR3, as DNA: TGTGCCGGCAGTTTAGGGACTAGCAGCCTCAATGAGCAGTTCTTC.

The J gene is TRBJ1-2, the V gene TRBV5-1; D is possibly TRBD1 (6 bases). CDR1 and CDR2 (germline): SGHRS, YFSETQ. This CDR3 has 15 amino acids. Trimming removed 4 bases from V and 5 bases from J, with 18 bases in between. This chain's CDR3 is CASSPSSDRPYGYTF. The CDR3 DNA reads as TGCGCCAGCAGCCCCTCCTCAGACAGGCCGTATGGCTACACCTTC. Full variable domain (rest looked up from reference TRBV5-1 and TRBJ1-2): KAGVTQTPRYLIKTRGQQVTLSCSPISGHRSVSWYQQTPGQGLQFLFEYFSETQRNKGNFPGRFSGRQFSNSRSEMNVSTLELGDSALYLCASSPSSDRPYGYTFGSGTRLTVV.

The chain links TRBV10-3 to TRBJ1-4; a weak D match, TRBD1 (5 bases). V lost 0 bases, J lost 7 bases, and 12 bases lay in between. The germline gives CDR1 ENHRY, CDR2 SYGVKD. The CDR3 spans 15 residues. The DNA of the CDR3 is TGTGCCATCAGTGAGTCGACAGAGTATGTTGAAAAACTGTTTTTT. Its translation: CAISESTEYVEKLFF.

The chain recombines TRBV11-3 with TRBJ2-2; no reliable D call. The CDR3 spans 15 residues. V dropped 5 bases and J dropped 2 bases, with 12 bases sitting between them. Germline-derived CDR1 and CDR2 are SGHNT and YENEEA. The CDR3 DNA follows: TGTGCCAGCAGCCCGTTCGCGAGTAACACCGGGGAGCTGTTTTTT. Amino acid sequence: CASSPFASNTGELFF.

This clone was detected once. The genes are TRBV7-2 and TRBJ2-1, with a weak D call TRBD2 (5 bases). The CDR3 runs to 12 residues. Germline V lookup: CDR1 SGHTA, CDR2 FQGNSA. With 5 bases removed from V and 12 bases from J, the gap between germline ends came to 14 bases. DNA of the CDR3: TGTGCCAGCAGCCAGGAGAGGGTACGGCAGTTCTTC. This codes for CASSQERVRQFF.

The chain employs TRBV18 and TRBJ1-5; TRBD1 agrees at 7 bases. The CDR3 covers 15 residues. Per the germline V gene, CDR1 is KGHSH and CDR2 is LQKENI. V shed 3 bases and J 2 bases; nucleotides not matched to a gene: 4. CDR3 nucleotide sequence: TGTGCCAGCTCACCGAGACAGGGCGGCAATCAGCCCCAGCATTTT. Translation gives CASSPRQGGNQPQHF.

V usage is TRBV29-1 and J usage is TRBJ1-2, with 8 nucleotides matching TRBD1. CDR1 and CDR2 from the germline V gene are SQVTM and ANQGSEA. Losses at the gene ends were 1 base for V and 10 bases for J; bases not matched to a gene: 5. This CDR3 has 12 amino acids. The CDR3 sequence is CSVEGTGFAYTF. The CDR3 DNA is TGCAGCGTTGAAGGGACAGGGTTTGCCTACACCTTC.

The chain employs TRBV10-2 and TRBJ2-1, with TRBD2 identical over 9 bases. Trimming at V came to 5 bases and at J to 6 bases, leaving 5 bases not matched to a gene. The CDR3 consists of 14 residues. In germline, CDR1 is WSHSY, CDR2 SAAADI. CDR3: CASSLAGQGNEQFF. CDR3 bases: TGCGCCAGCAGTCTAGCGGGACAAGGCAATGAGCAGTTCTTC.